The clone carrying this TCR beta chain has more than one count but fewer than ten. Trimming at V came to 3 bases and at J to 0 bases, leaving 14 bases not matched to a gene. The germline gives CDR1 DFQATT, CDR2 SNEGSKA (reference sequence). The CDR3 is made up of 18 amino acids. These data belong to a study of T cell repertoires in cytomegalovirus infection. One entry per CDR3 protein, called by TCRdb with MiXCR from the reads. The sample contains 160,000 or so distinct CDR3 sequences, over 15% of which appear only once. The chain couples TRBV20-1 to TRBJ2-1, with 7 bases that match TRBD1. The sequencing sample was made of CD8+ T cells from PBMCs. The receptor was derived from a human donor in good health (CMV status not recorded). Some clones in this sample may be carry-over from other donors' samples. The CDR3 DNA follows: TGCAGTGCTAGGAACTGGGGCCGGGACAGCCACTCCTACAATGAGCAGTTCTTC. It translates to CSARNWGRDSHSYNEQFF.